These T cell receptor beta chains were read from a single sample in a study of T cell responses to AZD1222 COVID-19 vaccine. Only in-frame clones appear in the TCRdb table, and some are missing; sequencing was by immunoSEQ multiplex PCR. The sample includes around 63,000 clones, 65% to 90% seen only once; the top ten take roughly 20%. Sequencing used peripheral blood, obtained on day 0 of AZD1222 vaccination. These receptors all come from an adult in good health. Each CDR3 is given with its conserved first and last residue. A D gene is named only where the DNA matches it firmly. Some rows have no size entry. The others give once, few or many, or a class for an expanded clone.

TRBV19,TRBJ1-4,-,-,TGTGCCAGTAGTAAGTCATGGGGAGCTAATGAAAAACTGTTTTTT,CASSKSWGANEKLFF
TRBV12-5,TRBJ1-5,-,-,TGTGCTAGTGCTTCCTCACTAAGACAGCCCCAGCATTTT,CASASSLRQPQHF
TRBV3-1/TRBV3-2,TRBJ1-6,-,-,TGTGCCAGCAGCCGACAGATTTTCATACATCATAATTCACCCCTCCACTTT,CASSRQIFIHHNSPLHF
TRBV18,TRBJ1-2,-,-,TGTGCCAGCTCACCAGTTGATAACTATGGCTACACCTTC,CASSPVDNYGYTF
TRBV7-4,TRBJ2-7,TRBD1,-,TGTGCCAGCAGCCCATATGGACAGGGGTACTACGAGCAGTACTTC,CASSPYGQGYYEQYF
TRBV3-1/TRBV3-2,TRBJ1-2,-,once,TGTGCCAGCAGAGGCAGCCCACCTAACTATGGCTACACCTTC,CASRGSPPNYGYTF
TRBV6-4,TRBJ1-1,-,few,TGTGCCAGCCAGTCAGCACCGAACACTGAAGCTTTCTTT,CASQSAPNTEAFF
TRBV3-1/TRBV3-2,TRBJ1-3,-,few,TGTGCCAGCAGTCCCGCCCTCGGCTCTGGAAACACCATATATTTT,CASSPALGSGNTIYF
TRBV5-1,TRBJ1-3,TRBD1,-,TGCGCCAGCAGCTTGGATGCGACAGGGTTAGACACCATATATTTT,CASSLDATGLDTIYF
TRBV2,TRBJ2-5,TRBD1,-,TGTGCCAGCAGCTCGGACAGGGGGCGCTTAGAGACCCAGTACTTC,CASSSDRGRLETQYF
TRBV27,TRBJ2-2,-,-,TGTGCCACCAATCTGATAGGGGGGTCCGGGGAGCTGTTTTTT,CATNLIGGSGELFF
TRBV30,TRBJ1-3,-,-,TGTGCCTGTTTGACCGCTAGCTCTGGAAACACCATATATTTT,CACLTASSGNTIYF
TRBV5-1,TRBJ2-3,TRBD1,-,TGCGCCAGCAGCGGGGACAGTCGCACAGATACGCAGTATTTT,CASSGDSRTDTQYF
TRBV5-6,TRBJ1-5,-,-,TGTGCCAGCAGCTCGGAGCGCGATGGGGGGCATCAGCCCCAGCATTTT,CASSSERDGGHQPQHF
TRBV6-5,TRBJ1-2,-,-,TGTGCCAGCAGACCCGCGGGTAACTATGGCTACACCTTC,CASRPAGNYGYTF
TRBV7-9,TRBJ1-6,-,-,TGTGCCAGCAGCCCCCTAAGGGTTAATTCACCCCTCCACTTT,CASSPLRVNSPLHF
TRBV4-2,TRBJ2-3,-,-,TGTGCCAGCAGCCAAGAGGCAGGGATTAGCACAGATACGCAGTATTTT,CASSQEAGISTDTQYF
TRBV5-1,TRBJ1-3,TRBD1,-,TGCGCCAGCAGCTTGGGACGACAGGGGGCGCTTCGCTCTGGAAACACCATATATTTT,CASSLGRQGALRSGNTIYF
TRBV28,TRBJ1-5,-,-,TGTGCCAGCAGATCAGGGATTGATCAGCCCCAGCATTTT,CASRSGIDQPQHF
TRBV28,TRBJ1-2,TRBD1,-,TGTGCCAGCAGCATCGGGACAGGCTATGGCTACACCTTC,CASSIGTGYGYTF
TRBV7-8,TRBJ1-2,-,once,TGTGCCAGCAGCCCAGGAAAGGGCTCCTATGGCTACACCTTC,CASSPGKGSYGYTF
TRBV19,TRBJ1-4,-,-,TGTGCCAGTAGGGAGAATCGCGGGGAGTCTAATGAAAAACTGTTTTTT,CASRENRGESNEKLFF
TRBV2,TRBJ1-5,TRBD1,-,TGTGCCAGCAGATATCAGGGGGATCAGCCCCAGCATTTT,CASRYQGDQPQHF